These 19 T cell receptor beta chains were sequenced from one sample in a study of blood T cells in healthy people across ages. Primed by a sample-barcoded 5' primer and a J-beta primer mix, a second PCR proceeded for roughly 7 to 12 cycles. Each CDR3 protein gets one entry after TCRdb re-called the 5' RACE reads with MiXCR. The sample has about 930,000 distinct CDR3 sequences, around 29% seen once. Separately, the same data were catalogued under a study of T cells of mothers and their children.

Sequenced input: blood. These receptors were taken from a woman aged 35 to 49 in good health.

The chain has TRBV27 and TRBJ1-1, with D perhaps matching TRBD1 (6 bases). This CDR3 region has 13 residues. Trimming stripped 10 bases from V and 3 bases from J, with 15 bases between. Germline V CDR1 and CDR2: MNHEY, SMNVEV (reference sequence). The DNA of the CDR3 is TGTGCCACTCTGACAGGAGGTTACACTGAAGCTTTCTTT. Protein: CATLTGGYTEAFF.

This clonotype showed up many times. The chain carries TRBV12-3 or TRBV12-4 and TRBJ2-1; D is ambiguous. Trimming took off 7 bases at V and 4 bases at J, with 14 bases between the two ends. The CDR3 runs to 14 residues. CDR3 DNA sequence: TGTGCCAGCATCCGTTCGGCGGAATACAATGAGCAGTTCTTC. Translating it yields CASIRSAEYNEQFF.

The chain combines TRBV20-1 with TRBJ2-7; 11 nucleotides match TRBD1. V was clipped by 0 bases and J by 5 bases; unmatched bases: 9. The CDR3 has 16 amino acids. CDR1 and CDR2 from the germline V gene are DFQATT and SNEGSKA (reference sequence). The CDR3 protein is CSARDATRDRGDEQYF. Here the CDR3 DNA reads TGCAGTGCTAGAGATGCGACCCGGGACAGGGGGGACGAGCAGTACTTC.

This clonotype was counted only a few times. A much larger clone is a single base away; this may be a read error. CDR3 sequence (DNA): TGTGCCAGCAGCTTAATCTCTAGCGGGGGATACAATGAGCAGTACTTC. Residues: CASSLISSGGYNEQYF. This sequence joins TRBV11-2 and TRBJ2-7, with TRBD2 matching over 10 bases. V lost 2 bases, J lost 7 bases, and 11 bases stayed unmatched. Germline V gene lookup returns CDR1 SGHAT and CDR2 FQNNGV. The CDR3 has 16 residues.

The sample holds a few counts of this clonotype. The CDR3 sequence is CASSGSQTQGGYYEQYF. The CDR3, as DNA: TGTGCCAGCAGCGGTAGTCAGACCCAGGGAGGATACTACGAGCAGTACTTC. The chain links TRBV9 to TRBJ2-7, with D tentatively TRBD2 (6 bases). CDR1 and CDR2 (germline): SGDLS, YYNGEE. The CDR3 runs to 17 residues. V lost 3 bases and J lost 3, with 22 bases in between.

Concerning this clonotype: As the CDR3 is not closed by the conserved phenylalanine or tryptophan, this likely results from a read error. The CDR3 loop reads CASGGRVADYGYTY. CDR3 nucleotides: TGTGCCAGTGGAGGACGGGTGGCGGACTATGGCTACACCTAC. This chain links TRBV5-8 with TRBJ1-2; D gene unclear. Germline V gives CDR1 SGHTS, CDR2 YDEGEE. Trimming removed 8 bases from V and 3 bases from J, with 17 bases in between. The CDR3 is made up of 14 amino acids.

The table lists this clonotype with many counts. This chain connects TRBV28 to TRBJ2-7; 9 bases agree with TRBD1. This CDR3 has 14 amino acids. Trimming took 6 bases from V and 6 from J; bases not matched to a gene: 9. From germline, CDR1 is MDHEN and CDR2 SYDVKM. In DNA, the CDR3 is TGTGCCAGCAGGATTGACAGGGGGAGAGGCGAGCAGTACTTC. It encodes CASRIDRGRGEQYF. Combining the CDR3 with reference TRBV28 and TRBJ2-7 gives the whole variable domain DVKVTQSSRYLVKRTGEKVFLECVQDMDHENMFWYRQDPGLGLRLIYFSYDVKMKEKGDIPEGYSVSREKKERFSLILESASTNQTSMYLCASRIDRGRGEQYFGPGTRLTVT.

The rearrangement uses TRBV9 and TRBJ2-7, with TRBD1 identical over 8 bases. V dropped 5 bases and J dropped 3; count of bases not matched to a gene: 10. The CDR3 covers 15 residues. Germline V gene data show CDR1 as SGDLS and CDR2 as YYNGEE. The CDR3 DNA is TGTGCCAGCAGTCAATACGGACAGGGAAACTACGAGCAGTACTTC. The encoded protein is CASSQYGQGNYEQYF.

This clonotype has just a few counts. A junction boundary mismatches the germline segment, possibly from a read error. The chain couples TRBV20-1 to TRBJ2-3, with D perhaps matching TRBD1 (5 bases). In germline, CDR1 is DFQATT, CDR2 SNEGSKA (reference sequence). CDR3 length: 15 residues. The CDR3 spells CSARDLGASTDTQYF. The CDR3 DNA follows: TGCAGTGCTAGAGATCTAGGGGCCAGCACGGATACGCAGTATTTT.

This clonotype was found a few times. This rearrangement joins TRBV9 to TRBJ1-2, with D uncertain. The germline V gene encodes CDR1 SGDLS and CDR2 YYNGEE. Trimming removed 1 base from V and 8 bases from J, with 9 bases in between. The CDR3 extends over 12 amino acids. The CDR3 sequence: CASSVSKGGYTF. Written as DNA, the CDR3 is TGTGCCAGCAGCGTATCGAAGGGCGGCTACACCTTC.

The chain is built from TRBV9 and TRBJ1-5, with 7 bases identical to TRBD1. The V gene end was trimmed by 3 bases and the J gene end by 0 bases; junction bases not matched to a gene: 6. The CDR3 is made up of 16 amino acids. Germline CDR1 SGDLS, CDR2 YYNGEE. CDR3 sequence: CASSGETGISNQPQHF. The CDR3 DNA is TGTGCCAGCAGCGGCGAGACAGGGATTAGCAATCAGCCCCAGCATTTT.

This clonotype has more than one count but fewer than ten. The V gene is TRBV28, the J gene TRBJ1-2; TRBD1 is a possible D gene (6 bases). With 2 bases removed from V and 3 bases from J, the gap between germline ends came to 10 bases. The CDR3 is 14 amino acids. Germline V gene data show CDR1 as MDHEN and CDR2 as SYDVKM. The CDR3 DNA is TGTGCCAGCAGTTTAGGGGGCCAAGACTATGGCTACACCTTC. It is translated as CASSLGGQDYGYTF.

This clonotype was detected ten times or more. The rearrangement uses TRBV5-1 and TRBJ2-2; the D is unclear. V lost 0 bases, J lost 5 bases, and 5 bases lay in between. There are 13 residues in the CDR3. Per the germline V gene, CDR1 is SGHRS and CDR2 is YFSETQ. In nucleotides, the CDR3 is TGCGCCAGCAGCTTGGGCCCTACCGGGGAGCTGTTTTTT. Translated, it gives CASSLGPTGELFF.

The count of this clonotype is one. As DNA, the CDR3 is TGCGCCAGCAGCTCTCAGACTAGCAGCGAGACCCGGTACTTC. It specifies CASSSQTSSETRYF. J is TRBJ2-7 and V is TRBV5-1; 7 nucleotides line up with TRBD2. CDR1 is SGHRS and CDR2 is YFSETQ in the germline V gene. Unmatched junction bases numbered 15, after V lost 3 bases and J lost 12 bases. This CDR3 contains 14 residues.

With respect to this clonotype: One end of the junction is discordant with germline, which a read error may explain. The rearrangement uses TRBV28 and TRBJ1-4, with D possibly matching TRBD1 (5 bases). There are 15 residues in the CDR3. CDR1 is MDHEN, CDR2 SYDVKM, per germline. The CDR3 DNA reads TGTGCCGGCAGTTCTAGACAGATATGGAATGAAAAACTGTTTTTT. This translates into CAGSSRQIWNEKLFF.

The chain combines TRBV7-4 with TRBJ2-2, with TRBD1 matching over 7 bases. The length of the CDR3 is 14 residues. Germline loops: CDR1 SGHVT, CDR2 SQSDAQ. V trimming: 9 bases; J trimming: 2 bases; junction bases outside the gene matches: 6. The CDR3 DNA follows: TGTGCCAGACAGGGGAGAACCAACACCGGGGAGCTGTTTTTT. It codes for CARQGRTNTGELFF. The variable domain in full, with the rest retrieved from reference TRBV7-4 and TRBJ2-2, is GAGVSQSPRYKVAKRGRDVALRCDSISGHVTLYWYRQTLGQGSEVLTYSQSDAQRDKSGRPSGRFSAERPERSVSTLKIQRTEQGDSAVYLCARQGRTNTGELFFGEGSRLTVL.

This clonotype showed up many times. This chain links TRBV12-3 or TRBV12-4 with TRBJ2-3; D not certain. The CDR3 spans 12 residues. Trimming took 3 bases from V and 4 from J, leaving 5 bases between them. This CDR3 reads CASSFISDTQYF. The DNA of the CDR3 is TGTGCCAGCAGTTTCATCTCAGATACGCAGTATTTT.

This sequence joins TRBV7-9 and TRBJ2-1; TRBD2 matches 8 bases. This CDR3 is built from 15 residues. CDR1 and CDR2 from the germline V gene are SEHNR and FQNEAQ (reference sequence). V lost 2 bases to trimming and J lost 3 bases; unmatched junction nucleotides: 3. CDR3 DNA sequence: TGTGCCAGCAGCTTAATCCGGGGGGGCTACAATGAGCAGTTCTTC. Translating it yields CASSLIRGGYNEQFF.

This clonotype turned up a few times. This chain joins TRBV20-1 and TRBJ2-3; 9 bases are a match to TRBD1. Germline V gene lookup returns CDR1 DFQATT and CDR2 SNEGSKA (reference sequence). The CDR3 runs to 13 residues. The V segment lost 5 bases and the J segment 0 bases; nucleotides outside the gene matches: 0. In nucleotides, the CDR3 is TGCAGTGCTGACAGGGGGAGCACAGATACGCAGTATTTT. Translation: CSADRGSTDTQYF.